The present TCR beta chain was sequenced within a study of OX40 agonist ivuxolimab in advanced cancers. Study-level background: While on treatment, patients had intravenous ivuxolimab at 0.01 to 10 mg/kg every 2 weeks. Notes on the study in general: Partial responders at 0.1-3.0 mg/kg showed near-lowest clonal expansion. Also present in some nonresponders was a low level of normalized T-cell clonal expansion.

Sequencing used immunoSEQ multiplex PCR; TCRdb keeps in-frame clones, though not all of them. The sample records about 69,000 clones, approximately 93% being singletons. V shed 5 bases and J 6 bases; nucleotides not matched to a gene: 7. This CDR3 spans 16 amino acids. Germline V gene data show CDR1 as SGHAT and CDR2 as FQNNGV. Remarks on this clone: As yet, its antigen is unknown.

V usage is TRBV11-2 and J usage is TRBJ2-3; 14 bases map to TRBD2. This clonotype was obtained from an adult with an advanced solid tumor such as melanoma, head and neck, liver or kidney cancer. The material was CD4+ or CD8+ T cells sorted from blood, obtained in a trial of the OX40 agonist ivuxolimab. DNA for the CDR3: TGTGCCAGCAGCCTACGGGGACTAGCGGGAGTTGATACGCAGTATTTT. Translation gives CASSLRGLAGVDTQYF.